This is a list of T cell receptor beta chains from one sample in a study of blood T cell repertoires in COVID-19. Assay used: immunoSEQ multiplex PCR; TCRdb lists only in-frame clones, some missing. The sample has about 140,000 clones; around 78% are singletons. Sequenced sample: peripheral blood. These receptors were collected from an older woman with acute or convalescent COVID-19. The CDR3 runs from the conserved cysteine through the conserved F or W. Each record gives: CDR3 length, J gene, V gene, CDR3 protein.

CDR3 length: 18; J gene: TRBJ2-7; V gene: TRBV14; CDR3 protein: CASSQDNLARRSSYEQYF
CDR3 length: 16; J gene: TRBJ2-5; V gene: TRBV9; CDR3 protein: CASSAVSGGRGETQYF
CDR3 length: 15; J gene: TRBJ2-7; V gene: TRBV5-4; CDR3 protein: CASSLESGFVEEQYF
CDR3 length: 14; J gene: TRBJ2-2; V gene: TRBV9; CDR3 protein: CASSVGPYTGELFF
CDR3 length: 15; J gene: TRBJ2-2; V gene: TRBV5-1; CDR3 protein: CASSLIRGGTGELFF
CDR3 length: 13; J gene: TRBJ2-5; V gene: TRBV5-6; CDR3 protein: CASSLVRGETQYF
CDR3 length: 15; J gene: TRBJ2-1; V gene: TRBV9; CDR3 protein: CASSVDGRPGSEQFF
CDR3 length: 15; J gene: TRBJ2-1; V gene: TRBV5-6; CDR3 protein: CASSLVVADYNEQFF
CDR3 length: 14; J gene: TRBJ2-1; V gene: TRBV11-2; CDR3 protein: CASSLVGGYNEQFF
CDR3 length: 17; J gene: TRBJ2-1; V gene: TRBV24-1; CDR3 protein: CATSERTSGRIYNEQFF
CDR3 length: 12; J gene: TRBJ2-7; V gene: TRBV12-5; CDR3 protein: CASGRGHYEQYF
CDR3 length: 15; J gene: TRBJ2-1; V gene: TRBV11-2; CDR3 protein: CASSSSPGLASEQFF
CDR3 length: 15; J gene: TRBJ2-7; V gene: TRBV5-1; CDR3 protein: CASSLRTGKSYEQYF
CDR3 length: 15; J gene: TRBJ1-2; V gene: TRBV6-5; CDR3 protein: CASSPQGVQRYGYTF
CDR3 length: 13; J gene: TRBJ2-6; V gene: TRBV5-1; CDR3 protein: CATTMSGANVLTF
CDR3 length: 14; J gene: TRBJ2-7; V gene: TRBV6-5; CDR3 protein: CASSTGQGISEQYF
CDR3 length: 20; J gene: TRBJ2-3; V gene: TRBV30; CDR3 protein: CAWKGGDRVPFSLRADTQYF
CDR3 length: 17; J gene: TRBJ2-3; V gene: TRBV10-3; CDR3 protein: CAISESRLAGVGDTQYF
CDR3 length: 15; J gene: TRBJ2-1; V gene: TRBV9; CDR3 protein: CASSVSGGSYNEQFF
CDR3 length: 15; J gene: TRBJ1-4; V gene: TRBV28; CDR3 protein: CASSFSGGFLEKLFF
CDR3 length: 15; J gene: TRBJ1-1; V gene: TRBV2; CDR3 protein: CASSRDQASYHEAFF
CDR3 length: 15; J gene: TRBJ2-1; V gene: TRBV15; CDR3 protein: CATSRDLTRVNEQFF
CDR3 length: 14; J gene: TRBJ1-2; V gene: TRBV20-1; CDR3 protein: CSASGTGANYGYTF
CDR3 length: 18; J gene: TRBJ2-1; V gene: TRBV5-1; CDR3 protein: CASSLAQLAGGPRNEQFF
CDR3 length: 15; J gene: TRBJ2-3; V gene: TRBV7-9; CDR3 protein: CASSYSSGITDTQYF
CDR3 length: 15; J gene: TRBJ2-1; V gene: TRBV7-9; CDR3 protein: CASSAPAPGYNEQFF
CDR3 length: 13; J gene: TRBJ1-1; V gene: TRBV30; CDR3 protein: CAWSAETDRGAFF
CDR3 length: 13; J gene: TRBJ2-5; V gene: TRBV12-3/TRBV12-4; CDR3 protein: CASSLQGQETQYF
CDR3 length: 16; J gene: TRBJ2-1; V gene: TRBV5-1; CDR3 protein: CASSFGAGGTGNEQFF
CDR3 length: 15; J gene: TRBJ1-1; V gene: TRBV19; CDR3 protein: CASSFRGHLNTEAFF
CDR3 length: 13; J gene: TRBJ1-1; V gene: TRBV6-5; CDR3 protein: CASTGQGSTEAFF
CDR3 length: 14; J gene: TRBJ2-1; V gene: TRBV7-9; CDR3 protein: CASSVLGAYNEQFF
CDR3 length: 15; J gene: TRBJ1-4; V gene: TRBV6-6; CDR3 protein: CASSRYGGINEKLFF
CDR3 length: 16; J gene: TRBJ2-2; V gene: TRBV28; CDR3 protein: CASSLGHRRNTGELFF
CDR3 length: 16; J gene: TRBJ2-7; V gene: TRBV4-1; CDR3 protein: CASSQDRRQGLLEQYF
CDR3 length: 13; J gene: TRBJ2-7; V gene: TRBV6-5; CDR3 protein: CASSTRGPYEQYF
CDR3 length: 13; J gene: TRBJ2-1; V gene: TRBV20-1; CDR3 protein: CSASGAGFNEQFF
CDR3 length: 13; J gene: TRBJ1-2; V gene: TRBV5-1; CDR3 protein: CASSLTGTAIYTF
CDR3 length: 16; J gene: TRBJ2-1; V gene: TRBV14; CDR3 protein: CASSLLAGPLYNEQFF
CDR3 length: 15; J gene: TRBJ2-3; V gene: TRBV3-1/TRBV3-2; CDR3 protein: CASSVLEASTDTQYF
CDR3 length: 11; J gene: TRBJ1-1; V gene: TRBV5-1; CDR3 protein: CASRQNTEAFF
CDR3 length: 15; J gene: TRBJ2-7; V gene: TRBV9; CDR3 protein: CASSVGLGGGYEQYF
CDR3 length: 14; J gene: TRBJ2-7; V gene: TRBV5-1; CDR3 protein: CASSTGTDSGEQYF
CDR3 length: 15; J gene: TRBJ1-5; V gene: TRBV19; CDR3 protein: CASSHSGGSNQPQHF
CDR3 length: 13; J gene: TRBJ2-7; V gene: TRBV5-1; CDR3 protein: CASSETRGGEQYF
CDR3 length: 14; J gene: TRBJ2-3; V gene: TRBV19; CDR3 protein: CASSTTGGTDTQYF
CDR3 length: 15; J gene: TRBJ2-1; V gene: TRBV6-5; CDR3 protein: CASSWGTGGWDEQFF
CDR3 length: 15; J gene: TRBJ1-2; V gene: TRBV27; CDR3 protein: CASRGGQGRNYGYTF
CDR3 length: 14; J gene: TRBJ1-2; V gene: TRBV3-1/TRBV3-2; CDR3 protein: CASSRTGGDFGYTF
CDR3 length: 15; J gene: TRBJ2-1; V gene: TRBV2; CDR3 protein: CASRLSGRALDEQFF
CDR3 length: 18; J gene: TRBJ2-2; V gene: TRBV3-1/TRBV3-2; CDR3 protein: CASSVRTSGRAGTGELFF
CDR3 length: 15; J gene: TRBJ2-1; V gene: TRBV5-6; CDR3 protein: CASSFQREVYNEQFF
CDR3 length: 16; J gene: TRBJ1-6; V gene: TRBV4-1; CDR3 protein: CASSQVGRGQDSPLHF